A single sample is the source of the 18 T cell receptor beta chains below, sequenced in a study of shared T cell receptors in the human thymus. Produced via immunoSEQ multiplex PCR; TCRdb's table is partial and in-frame only. The sample comprises about 540,000 clones, more than 75% of which are singletons, and 0.013% rests with the top ten. These data were also filed under a second study, of human thymus T cells.

Sample: thymocytes. These receptors were collected from a boy under two years old with a congenital heart defect.

The count of this clone is one. The chain has TRBV30 and TRBJ2-5, with a tentative D call TRBD2 (6 bases). Trimming stripped 5 bases from V and 1 base from J, with 14 bases between. The V gene's germline CDR1 is GTSNPN and CDR2 SVGIG (reference sequence). There are 14 residues in the CDR3. CDR3 region: CAWGGSGPQETQYF. The CDR3 DNA follows: TGTGCCTGGGGGGGTAGCGGCCCCCAAGAGACCCAGTACTTC. Looking up the rest from reference TRBV30 and TRBJ2-5 gives the full variable domain: SQTIHQWPATLVQPVGSPLSLECTVEGTSNPNLYWYRQAAGRGLQLLFYSVGIGQISSEVPQNLSASRPQDRQFILSSKKLLLSDSGFYLCAWGGSGPQETQYFGPGTRLLVL.

The genes are TRBV4-3 and TRBJ2-7; 9 bases align to TRBD1. Germline V CDR1 and CDR2: LGHNA, YSLEER. CDR3 length equals 15 residues. V was pared by 4 bases and J by 5 bases, with 9 bases of the junction left unmatched. CDR3 loop: CASSRIPGQGDEQYF. The CDR3 DNA reads TGCGCCAGCAGCCGTATCCCGGGACAGGGTGACGAGCAGTACTTC.

This clone was recorded a few times. The J gene is TRBJ1-1, the V gene TRBV7-2; D might be TRBD1 (5 bases). CDR1 is SGHTA and CDR2 is FQGNSA in the germline V gene. V lost 7 bases and J lost 5, with 23 bases in between. There are 16 residues in the CDR3. The CDR3 DNA follows: TGTGCCAGCACCATAGCGGGAACAAGGGGTAGGACTGAAGCTTTCTTT. It is translated as CASTIAGTRGRTEAFF.

The CDR3 DNA sequence: TGTGCCAGCAGCTTGTCCAGGGTTCCTAACTATGGCTACACCTTC. Translation: CASSLSRVPNYGYTF. This rearrangement joins TRBV5-6 to TRBJ1-2; tentatively, D is TRBD1 (5 bases). With 1 base removed from V and 0 bases from J, the gap between germline ends came to 10 bases. Germline V CDR1 and CDR2: SGHDT, YYEEEE. There are 15 residues in the CDR3.

The J gene is TRBJ2-7, the V gene TRBV6-6; D unclear. Trimming took 5 bases from V and 5 from J, leaving 13 bases between them. The length of the CDR3 is 13 residues. Germline V gene data show CDR1 as MNHNY and CDR2 as SVGAGI (reference sequence). The CDR3 nucleotides are TGTGCCAGCAGTCCATCGATGGGCCACGAGCAGTACTTC. This sequence encodes CASSPSMGHEQYF.

This clone was picked up one time. The chain joins TRBV5-1 to TRBJ2-1; 9 bases line up with TRBD2. CDR3 length: 16 residues. The germline V gene has CDR1 SGHRS and CDR2 YFSETQ. V shed 3 bases, J shed 0 bases, and the junction held 4 bases outside the gene matches. CDR3 DNA: TGCGCCAGCAGCTACCGTAGCGGGAGCTCCTACAATGAGCAGTTCTTC. Translating it yields CASSYRSGSSYNEQFF.

The chain couples TRBV11-2 to TRBJ2-3, with 11 bases matching TRBD2. V lost 1 base to trimming and J lost 5 bases; unmatched junction nucleotides: 2. Germline V CDR1 and CDR2: SGHAT, FQNNGV. CDR3 length equals 15 residues. The CDR3: CASSLGGLAGDTQYF. As DNA, the CDR3 is TGTGCCAGCAGCTTAGGAGGACTAGCGGGAGATACGCAGTATTTT.

The chain carries TRBV10-2 and TRBJ2-2, with a weak D call TRBD2 (5 bases). Germline CDR1 is WSHSY and CDR2 is SAAADI. Trimming shortened V by 6 bases and J by 3 bases, and 5 bases separated the two germline ends. The CDR3 runs 12 residues. CDR3 bases: TGCGCCAGCAGGGACTACACCGGGGAGCTGTTTTTT. It is translated as CASRDYTGELFF.

The chain carries TRBV19 and TRBJ2-1, with TRBD2 identical over 9 bases. This CDR3 contains 15 residues. CDR1 and CDR2 from the germline V gene are LNHDA and SQIVND (reference sequence). The V segment lost 0 bases and the J segment 7 bases; nucleotides outside the gene matches: 4. The CDR3 DNA follows: TGTGCCAGTAGTATAGACAAGCGGGAGGAAAATGAGCAGTTCTTC. It encodes CASSIDKREENEQFF.

CDR3 protein: CAWSFRGNSTDTQYF. The CDR3 region has the DNA TGTGCCTGGAGCTTCAGGGGGAATAGCACAGATACGCAGTATTTT. The chain couples TRBV30 to TRBJ2-3; TRBD1 agrees at 7 bases. V dropped 3 bases and J dropped 0; count of bases not matched to a gene: 6. This CDR3 has 15 amino acids. The germline V gene has CDR1 GTSNPN and CDR2 SVGIG (reference sequence).

This chain connects TRBV6-1 to TRBJ2-7; 10 bases agree with TRBD1. Germline lookup yields CDR1 MNHNS and CDR2 SASEGT. Trimming removed 3 bases from V and 6 bases from J; junction bases left unmatched: 8. There are 15 residues in the CDR3. CDR3 sequence: CASSEGQGRASEQYF. The CDR3 DNA reads as TGTGCCAGCAGTGAGGGACAGGGGCGAGCGAGCGAGCAGTACTTC.

The chain recombines TRBV6-1 with TRBJ1-2; no reliable D call. This CDR3 region has 12 residues. V lost 1 base to trimming and J lost 4 bases, with 4 bases between them. Germline V gene sequence: CDR1 MNHNS, CDR2 SASEGT. The CDR3 region has the DNA TGTGCCAGCAGTGAAGGGAGCTATGGCTACACCTTC. It encodes CASSEGSYGYTF.

The chain combines TRBV10-3 with TRBJ1-2, with TRBD1 matching over 7 bases. The V gene end was trimmed by 3 bases and the J gene end by 7 bases; junction bases not matched to a gene: 14. In germline, CDR1 is ENHRY, CDR2 SYGVKD. The CDR3 has 16 amino acids. In DNA, the CDR3 is TGTGCCATCAGTGATTTTCGACAGGACAGGCATCTTGGCTACACCTTC. As protein: CAISDFRQDRHLGYTF.

This chain links TRBV4-3 with TRBJ2-7; D remains unclear. Looked up from germline, CDR1 is LGHNA and CDR2 is YSLEER. The CDR3 totals 13 residues. Trimming removed 4 bases at V and 5 bases at J, with 12 bases between. The CDR3 loop is CASSPQRQDEQYF. The CDR3 DNA sequence: TGCGCCAGCAGCCCCCAACGGCAGGACGAGCAGTACTTC.

The rearrangement links TRBV30 to TRBJ2-2; maybe TRBD2 (5 bases). Trimming left V 1 base short and J 5 bases short, with 29 bases between. CDR1 is GTSNPN, CDR2 SVGIG, per germline (reference sequence). The CDR3 length is 20 residues. The CDR3 DNA reads as TGTGCCTGGAGTGGCTCCCGGTCCCACAGCGGACTGGCAATAACCGGGGAGCTGTTTTTT. It is translated as CAWSGSRSHSGLAITGELFF.

The rearrangement uses TRBV30 and TRBJ2-1; 8 nucleotides match TRBD1. Germline loops: CDR1 GTSNPN, CDR2 SVGIG (reference sequence). Trimming at V came to 2 bases and at J to 5 bases, leaving 5 bases not matched to a gene. This CDR3 region has 14 residues. The CDR3 DNA reads TGTGCCTGGAGTACGGGACAGGCTGACAATGAGCAGTTCTTC. As protein: CAWSTGQADNEQFF.

The chain recombines TRBV19 with TRBJ1-5; 9 positions agree with TRBD1. Unmatched junction bases numbered 9, after V lost 6 bases and J lost 6 bases. Germline CDR1 reads LNHDA; CDR2 reads SQIVND (reference sequence). The CDR3 is 15 residues long. CDR3 sequence (DNA): TGTGCCAGTAGGCGAGGGACAGGGTTTTTTCAGCCCCAGCATTTT. This encodes CASRRGTGFFQPQHF.

This clone was seen a handful of times. The V gene is TRBV28, the J gene TRBJ1-5; 7 positions agree with TRBD1. The CDR3 is 18 amino acids. Germline loops: CDR1 MDHEN, CDR2 SYDVKM. The V and J ends lost 7 bases and 0 bases, in that order; junction bases with no gene match: 15. The CDR3 sequence: CASIGTARTAYSNQPQHF. CDR3 in DNA: TGTGCCAGCATCGGGACAGCCCGAACGGCTTATAGCAATCAGCCCCAGCATTTT.